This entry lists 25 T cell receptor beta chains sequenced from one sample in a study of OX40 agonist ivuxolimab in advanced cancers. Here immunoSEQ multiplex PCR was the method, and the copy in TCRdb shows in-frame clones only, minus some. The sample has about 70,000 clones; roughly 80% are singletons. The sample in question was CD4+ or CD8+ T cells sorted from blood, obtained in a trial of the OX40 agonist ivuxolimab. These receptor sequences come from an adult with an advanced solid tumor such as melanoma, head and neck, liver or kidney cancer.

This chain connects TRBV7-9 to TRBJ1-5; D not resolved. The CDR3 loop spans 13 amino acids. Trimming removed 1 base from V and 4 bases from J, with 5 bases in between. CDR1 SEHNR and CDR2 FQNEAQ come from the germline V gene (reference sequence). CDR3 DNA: TGTGCCAGCAGCTTAGATGGTAATCAGCCCCAGCATTTT. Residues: CASSLDGNQPQHF.

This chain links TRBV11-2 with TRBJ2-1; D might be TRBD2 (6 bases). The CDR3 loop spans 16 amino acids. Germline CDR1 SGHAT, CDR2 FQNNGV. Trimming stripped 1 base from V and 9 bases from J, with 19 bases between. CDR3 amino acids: CASSLVSGLGGGEQFF. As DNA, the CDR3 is TGTGCCAGCAGCTTAGTTAGTGGGCTGGGGGGAGGTGAGCAGTTCTTC.

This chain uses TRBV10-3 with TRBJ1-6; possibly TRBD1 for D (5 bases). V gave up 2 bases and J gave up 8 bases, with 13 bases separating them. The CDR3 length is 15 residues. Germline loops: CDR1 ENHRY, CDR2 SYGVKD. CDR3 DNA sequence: TGTGCCATCAGTGAGAGGCAGGGAGCGGATTCACCCCTCCACTTT. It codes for CAISERQGADSPLHF.

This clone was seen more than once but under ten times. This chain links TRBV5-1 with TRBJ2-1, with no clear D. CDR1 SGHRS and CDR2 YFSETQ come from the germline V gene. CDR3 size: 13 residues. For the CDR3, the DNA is TGCGCTACCCCTCCATACACGGGCAATGAGCAGTTCTTC. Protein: CATPPYTGNEQFF. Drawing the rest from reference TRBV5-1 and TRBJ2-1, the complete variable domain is KAGVTQTPRYLIKTRGQQVTLSCSPISGHRSVSWYQQTPGQGLQFLFEYFSETQRNKGNFPGRFSGRQFSNSRSEMNVSTLELGDSALYLCATPPYTGNEQFFGPGTRLTVL.

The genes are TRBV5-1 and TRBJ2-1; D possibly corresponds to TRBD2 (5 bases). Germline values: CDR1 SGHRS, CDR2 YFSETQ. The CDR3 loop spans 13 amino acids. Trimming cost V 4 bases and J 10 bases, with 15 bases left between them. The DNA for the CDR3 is TGCGCCAGCAGCCTGGGGAGCAAGTACGAGCAGTTCTTC. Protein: CASSLGSKYEQFF.

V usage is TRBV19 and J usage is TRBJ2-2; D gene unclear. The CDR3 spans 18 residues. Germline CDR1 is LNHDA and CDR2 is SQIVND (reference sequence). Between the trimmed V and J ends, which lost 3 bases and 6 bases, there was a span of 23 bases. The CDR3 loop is CASSISRNAMTSSGELFF. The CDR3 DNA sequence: TGTGCCAGTAGTATCTCTCGAAATGCCATGACGAGTTCCGGGGAGCTGTTTTTT.

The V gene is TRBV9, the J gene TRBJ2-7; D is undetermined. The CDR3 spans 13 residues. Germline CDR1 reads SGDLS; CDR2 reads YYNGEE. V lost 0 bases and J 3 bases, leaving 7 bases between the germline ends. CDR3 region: CASSVDEGYEQYF. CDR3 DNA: TGTGCCAGCAGCGTAGATGAAGGCTACGAGCAGTACTTC.

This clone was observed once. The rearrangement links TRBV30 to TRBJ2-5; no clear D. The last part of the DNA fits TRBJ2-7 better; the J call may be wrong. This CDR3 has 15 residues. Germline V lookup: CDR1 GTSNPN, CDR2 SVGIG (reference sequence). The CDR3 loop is CAWSVRGNLSYEQYF. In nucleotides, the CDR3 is TGTGCCTGGAGTGTACGAGGTAACCTTTCCTACGAGCAGTACTTC.

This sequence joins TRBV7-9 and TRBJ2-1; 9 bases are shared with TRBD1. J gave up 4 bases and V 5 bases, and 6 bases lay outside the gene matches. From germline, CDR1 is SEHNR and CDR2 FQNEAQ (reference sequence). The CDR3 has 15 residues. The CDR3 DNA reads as TGTGCCAGCAGCGGAGGGACAGGGACTTACAATGAGCAGTTCTTC. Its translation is CASSGGTGTYNEQFF.

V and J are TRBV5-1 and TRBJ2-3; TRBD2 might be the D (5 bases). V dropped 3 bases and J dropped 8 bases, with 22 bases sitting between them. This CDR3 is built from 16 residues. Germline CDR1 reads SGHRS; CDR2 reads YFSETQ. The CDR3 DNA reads TGCGCCAGCAGCTGCACTAGTTCACCGGATTTTTGTACGCAGTATTTT. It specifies CASSCTSSPDFCTQYF.

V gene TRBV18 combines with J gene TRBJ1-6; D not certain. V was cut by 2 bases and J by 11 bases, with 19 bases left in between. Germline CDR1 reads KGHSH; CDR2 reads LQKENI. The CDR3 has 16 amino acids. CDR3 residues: CASSPSYSQEGTPLHF. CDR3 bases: TGTGCCAGCTCACCAAGTTACAGTCAGGAGGGAACACCCCTCCACTTT.

The CDR3 DNA reads as TGTGCCAGCAGCCGAACCGGGACTATCGACGAGCAGTACTTC. Amino acid sequence: CASSRTGTIDEQYF. The J gene is TRBJ2-7, the V gene TRBV7-3, with 7 bases aligning to TRBD2. The CDR3 is 14 amino acids. CDR1 and CDR2 (germline): SGHTA, FQGTGA. Trimming took 5 bases from V and 5 from J; bases not matched to a gene: 9.

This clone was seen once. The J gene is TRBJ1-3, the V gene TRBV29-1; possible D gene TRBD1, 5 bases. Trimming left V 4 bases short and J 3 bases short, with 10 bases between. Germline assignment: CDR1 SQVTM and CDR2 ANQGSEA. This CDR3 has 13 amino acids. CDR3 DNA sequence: TGCAGCGTTGGGGACGGTATTGGAAACACCATATATTTT. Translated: CSVGDGIGNTIYF. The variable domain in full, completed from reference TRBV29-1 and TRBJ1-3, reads SAVISQKPSRDICQRGTSLTIQCQVDSQVTMMFWYRQQPGQSLTLIATANQGSEATYESGFVIDKFPISRPNLTFSTLTVSNMSPEDSSIYLCSVGDGIGNTIYFGEGSWLTVV.

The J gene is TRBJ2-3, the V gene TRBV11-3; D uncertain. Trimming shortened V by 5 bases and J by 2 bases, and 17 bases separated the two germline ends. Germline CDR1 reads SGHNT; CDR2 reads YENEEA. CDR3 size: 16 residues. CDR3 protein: CASSTYDTATTDTQYF. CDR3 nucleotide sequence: TGTGCCAGCAGCACCTACGACACAGCCACCACAGATACGCAGTATTTT.

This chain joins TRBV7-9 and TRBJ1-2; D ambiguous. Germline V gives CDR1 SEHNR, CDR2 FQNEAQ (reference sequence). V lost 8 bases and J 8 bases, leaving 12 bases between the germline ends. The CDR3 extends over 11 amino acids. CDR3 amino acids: CASGKVVGYTF. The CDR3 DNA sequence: TGTGCCAGCGGAAAAGTTGTAGGCTACACCTTC.

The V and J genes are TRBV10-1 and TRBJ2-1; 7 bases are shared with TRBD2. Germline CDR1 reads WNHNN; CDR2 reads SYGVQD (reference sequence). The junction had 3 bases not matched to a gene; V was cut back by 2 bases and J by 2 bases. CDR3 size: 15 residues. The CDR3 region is CASSEGRGTYNEQFF. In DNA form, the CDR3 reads TGCGCCAGCAGTGAGGGGCGGGGGACCTACAATGAGCAGTTCTTC.

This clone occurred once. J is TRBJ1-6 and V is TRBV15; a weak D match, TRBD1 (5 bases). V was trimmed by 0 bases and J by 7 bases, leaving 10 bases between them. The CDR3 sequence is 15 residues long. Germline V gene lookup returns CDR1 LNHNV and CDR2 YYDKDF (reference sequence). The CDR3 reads CATSRDTGANSPLHF. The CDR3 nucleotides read TGTGCCACCAGCAGAGATACAGGAGCAAATTCACCCCTCCACTTT.

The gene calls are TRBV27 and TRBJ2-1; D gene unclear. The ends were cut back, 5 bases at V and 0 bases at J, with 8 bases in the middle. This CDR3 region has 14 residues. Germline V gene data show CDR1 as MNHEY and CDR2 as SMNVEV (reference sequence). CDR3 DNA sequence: TGTGCCAGCAGTCCCTACGGCTCCTACAATGAGCAGTTCTTC. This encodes CASSPYGSYNEQFF.

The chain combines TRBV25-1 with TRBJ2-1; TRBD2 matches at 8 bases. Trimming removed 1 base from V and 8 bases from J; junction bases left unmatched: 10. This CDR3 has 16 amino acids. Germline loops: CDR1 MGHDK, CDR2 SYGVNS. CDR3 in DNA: TGTGCCAGCAGTGAATTTGACAGCCACGGGAGGGATGAGCAGTTCTTC. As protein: CASSEFDSHGRDEQFF.

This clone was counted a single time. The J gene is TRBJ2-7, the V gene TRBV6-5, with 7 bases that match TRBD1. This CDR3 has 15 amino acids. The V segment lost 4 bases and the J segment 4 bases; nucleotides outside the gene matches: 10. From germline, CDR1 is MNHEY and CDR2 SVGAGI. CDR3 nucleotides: TGTGCCAGCAGTTCCCCCGACAGGGCGGCTTACGAGCAGTACTTC. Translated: CASSSPDRAAYEQYF.

CDR3 sequence: CASSLVFTSGNIEQFF. The CDR3 DNA reads as TGCGCCAGCAGCTTGGTGTTTACTAGCGGGAATATTGAGCAGTTCTTC. This chain links TRBV5-1 with TRBJ2-1; TRBD2 aligns across 10 bases. After removal of 0 bases from V and 9 bases from J, the junction contained 9 bases not matched to a gene. CDR3 length equals 16 residues. CDR1 SGHRS and CDR2 YFSETQ come from the germline V gene.

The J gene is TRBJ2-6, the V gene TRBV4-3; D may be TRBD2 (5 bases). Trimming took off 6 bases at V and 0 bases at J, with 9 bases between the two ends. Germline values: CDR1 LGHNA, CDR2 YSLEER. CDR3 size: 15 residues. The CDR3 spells CASRRALSGANVLTF. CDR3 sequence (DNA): TGCGCCAGCAGGCGGGCCCTCTCTGGGGCCAACGTCCTGACTTTC.

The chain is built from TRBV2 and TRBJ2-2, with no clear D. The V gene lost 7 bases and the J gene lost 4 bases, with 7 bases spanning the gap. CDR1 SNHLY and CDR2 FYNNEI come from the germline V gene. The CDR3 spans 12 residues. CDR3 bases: TGTGCCAGCAAACCCTCCACCGGGGAGCTGTTTTTT. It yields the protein CASKPSTGELFF.

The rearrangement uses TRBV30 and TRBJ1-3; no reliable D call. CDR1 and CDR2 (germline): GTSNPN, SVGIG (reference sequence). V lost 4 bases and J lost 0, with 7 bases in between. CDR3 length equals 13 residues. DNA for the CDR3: TGTGCCTGGACGGTGAACTCTGGAAACACCATATATTTT. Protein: CAWTVNSGNTIYF.

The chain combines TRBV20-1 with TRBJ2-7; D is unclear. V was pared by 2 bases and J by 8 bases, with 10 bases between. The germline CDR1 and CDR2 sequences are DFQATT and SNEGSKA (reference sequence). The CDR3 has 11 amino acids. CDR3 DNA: TGCAGTGCTAGAATTGGGGATCAGCAGTACTTC. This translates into CSARIGDQQYF.